The 6 T cell receptor beta chains reported below all come from one sample, sequenced in a study of beta chain features in type 1 diabetes (dated 2018 in TCRdb). Antigen specificity for these receptors is unknown. To prepare the library, the immunoSEQ multiplex PCR assay was applied. The entire amount of isolated RNA was reverse transcribed using the High Capacity cDNA Reverse Transcription Kit, so the sequenced TCRB transcripts were expressed ones. In its TCRdb copy, this immuneACCESS table keeps in-frame sequences only and misses some clones. Where compared with another copy, unresolved V genes explain less than half of these, and the others have no known cause. In all, the sample holds 600,000 to 700,000 clones, and around an eighth of those were seen once. The top ten constitute 0.022% of the sample. Broad study findings and their caveats: A moderate but significant shortening of TCRB CDR3 length was observed in type 1 diabetes patients in all four CD4+ subsets.

Sequenced material: naive CD4+ T cells from blood. The cell subset or site label on this specimen signifies: true naive CD4+ T cells. These TCRs come from a man between 18 and 35 years old with type 1 diabetes.

This chain uses TRBV13 with TRBJ1-1; D uncertain. From germline, CDR1 is PRHDT and CDR2 FYEKMQ (reference sequence). The CDR3 length is 10 residues. Between the trimmed V and J ends, which lost 5 bases and 2 bases, there was a span of 0 bases. CDR3 loop: CASSNTEAFF. CDR3 nucleotides: TGTGCCAGCAGCAACACTGAAGCTTTCTTT.

This clone was observed a handful of times. The J gene is TRBJ1-1, the V gene TRBV18, with a tentative D call TRBD1 (5 bases). This CDR3 region has 14 residues. Trimming shortened V by 4 bases and J by 6 bases, and 15 bases separated the two germline ends. CDR1 KGHSH and CDR2 LQKENI come from the germline V gene. The DNA for the CDR3 is TGTGCCAGCTCACAGATTCGGAGGGACGCTGAAGCTTTCTTT. Translation: CASSQIRRDAEAFF.

This chain links TRBV5-1 with TRBJ2-7; no definite D call. CDR1 SGHRS and CDR2 YFSETQ come from the germline V gene. The CDR3 is 11 residues long. V was pared by 4 bases and J by 3 bases, with 5 bases between. CDR3 DNA: TGCGCCAGCAGCGGTAACTACGAGCAGTACTTC. The encoded protein is CASSGNYEQYF.

The chain joins TRBV11-3 to TRBJ1-2, with TRBD1 matching over 7 bases. Per the germline V gene, CDR1 is SGHNT and CDR2 is YENEEA. Trimming cost V 2 bases and J 3 bases; bases outside gene matches: 6. The CDR3 is 15 amino acids. CDR3 nucleotide sequence: TGTGCCAGCAGCTTACGGAGGGGGCTAGACTATGGCTACACCTTC. This codes for CASSLRRGLDYGYTF.

The V and J genes are TRBV29-1 and TRBJ2-5; the match to TRBD1 covers 9 bases. The CDR3 is 14 amino acids. The germline gives CDR1 SQVTM, CDR2 ANQGSEA. V lost 5 bases, J lost 4 bases, and 8 bases stayed unmatched. This CDR3 reads CSVQGQGIGETQYF. As DNA, the CDR3 is TGCAGCGTTCAAGGACAGGGGATAGGAGAGACCCAGTACTTC.

The V and J genes are TRBV7-9 and TRBJ2-7; D is uncertain. This CDR3 has 14 amino acids. Germline V gives CDR1 SEHNR, CDR2 FQNEAQ (reference sequence). With 1 base removed from V and 2 bases from J, the gap between germline ends came to 9 bases. The CDR3 region has the DNA TGTGCCAGCAGCTTAGACCAGACTCCCTACGAGCAGTACTTC. Its protein is CASSLDQTPYEQYF. Combining the CDR3 with reference TRBV7-9 and TRBJ2-7 gives the whole variable domain DTGVSQNPRHKITKRGQNVTFRCDPISEHNRLYWYRQTLGQGPEFLTYFQNEAQLEKSRLLSDRFSAERPKGSFSTLEIQRTEQGDSAMYLCASSLDQTPYEQYFGPGTRLTVT.